The present T cell receptor beta chain was sequenced within a study of regulatory T cells in long-lasting Graves disease. CDR3-region Arm-PCR and iRepertoire HTBI primers produced the TCR beta libraries. TCRdb re-called the multiplex PCR reads through MiXCR, storing one row per CDR3 protein. The table shows around 250,000 distinct CDR3 sequences, with 15% to 20% occurring only once. In this sample, this clonotype turned up many times. Time point indicated: newly diagnosed GD, antithyroid drugs for less than 3 months. From RNA extracted from PBMCs, the TCR library was made. V gave up 0 bases and J gave up 8 bases, with 9 bases separating them. The CDR3 loop spans 13 amino acids. CDR1 and CDR2 (germline): SGHRS, YFSETQ. These same records also appear under a second study, on T cells in Graves' hyperthyroidism and ophthalmopathy.

This clonotype was obtained from a woman aged 30 to 39 with Graves disease. The specimen was peripheral blood mononuclear cells (PBMCs), collected at new diagnosis, from a patient treated with antithyroid drugs. V is TRBV5-1 and J is TRBJ1-5; weak D call: TRBD1 (5 bases). CDR3 DNA: TGCGCCAGCAGCTTGGGCGGGGGGGAGCCCCAGCATTTT. It is translated as CASSLGGGEPQHF.